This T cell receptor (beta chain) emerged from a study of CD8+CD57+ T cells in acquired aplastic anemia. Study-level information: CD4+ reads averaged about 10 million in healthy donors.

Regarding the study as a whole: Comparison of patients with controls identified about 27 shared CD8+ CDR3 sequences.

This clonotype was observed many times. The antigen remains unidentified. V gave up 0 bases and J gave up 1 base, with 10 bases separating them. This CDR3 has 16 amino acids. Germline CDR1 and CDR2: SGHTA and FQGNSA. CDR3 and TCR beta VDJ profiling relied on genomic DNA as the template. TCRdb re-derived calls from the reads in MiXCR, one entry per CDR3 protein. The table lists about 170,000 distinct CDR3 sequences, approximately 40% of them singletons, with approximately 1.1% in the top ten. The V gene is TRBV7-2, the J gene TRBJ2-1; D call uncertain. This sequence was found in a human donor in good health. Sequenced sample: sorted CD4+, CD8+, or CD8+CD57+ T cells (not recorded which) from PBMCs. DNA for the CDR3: TGTGCCAGCAGCTTAGCGCTCGGCGAATCCTACAATGAGCAGTTCTTC. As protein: CASSLALGESYNEQFF.